What follows describes a single T cell receptor beta chain. What it binds is not known. This sample was included in a study of somatic mutations in cytotoxic T cells in rheumatoid arthritis. Study-wide points: The CD8+ clonality of rheumatoid arthritis patients increased with age, whereas that of healthy controls did not. Of around 60 patients, roughly 8 had a largest CD8+ clone that exceeded 20% of CD8+ cells.

Positive magnetic bead selection was used to isolate CD4+ and CD8+ cells; purity was checked by flow cytometry. TCRdb's copy holds only in-frame clones and misses some; the assay was immunoSEQ multiplex PCR. The sample includes some 30,000 clones, more than 85% seen only once; the top ten take almost 9.5%. Germline CDR1 reads SGHAT; CDR2 reads FQNNGV. The CDR3 sequence is 16 residues long. The V segment lost 0 bases and the J segment 6 bases; nucleotides outside the gene matches: 6. Material: CD8+ T cells sorted from blood. The chain joins TRBV11-2 to TRBJ2-3; 10 bases map to TRBD2. This receptor was identified in an adult with rheumatoid arthritis. For the CDR3, the DNA is TGTGCCAGCAGCTTAGATCCTAGCGGGAGAGTGGATACGCAGTATTTT. This sequence encodes CASSLDPSGRVDTQYF.